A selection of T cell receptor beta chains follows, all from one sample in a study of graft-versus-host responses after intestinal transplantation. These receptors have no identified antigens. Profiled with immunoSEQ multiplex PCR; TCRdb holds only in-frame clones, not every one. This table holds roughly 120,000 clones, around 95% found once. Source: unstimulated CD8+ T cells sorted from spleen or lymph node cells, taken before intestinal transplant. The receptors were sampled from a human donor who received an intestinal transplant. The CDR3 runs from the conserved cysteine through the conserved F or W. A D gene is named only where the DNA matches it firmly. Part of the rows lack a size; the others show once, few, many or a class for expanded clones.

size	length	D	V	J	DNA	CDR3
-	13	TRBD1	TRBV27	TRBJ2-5	TGTGCCAGCAGTCCAGGGGGCCCGGAGACCCAGTACTTC	CASSPGGPETQYF
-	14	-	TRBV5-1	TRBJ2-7	TGCGCCAGCAGCCCCCGGGACGGAACCTACGAGCAGTACTTC	CASSPRDGTYEQYF
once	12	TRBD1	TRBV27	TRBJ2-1	TGTGCCAGCACCTCGGGACAGGTCGGTCAGTTCTTC	CASTSGQVGQFF
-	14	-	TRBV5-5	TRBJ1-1	TGTGCCAGCAGCCCCGACGCAGGGGTCACTGAAGCTTTCTTT	CASSPDAGVTEAFF
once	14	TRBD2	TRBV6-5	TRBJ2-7	TGTGCCAGCAGTTTGCTAGCGGGAGGCTACGAGCAGTACTTC	CASSLLAGGYEQYF
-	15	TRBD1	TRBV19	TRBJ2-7	TGTGCCAGTACCTTTACAGGGGCAAGCTCCTACGAGCAGTACTTC	CASTFTGASSYEQYF
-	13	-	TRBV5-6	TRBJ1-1	TGTGCCAGCAGCTTGGATGCCGGGACTGAAGCTTTCTTT	CASSLDAGTEAFF
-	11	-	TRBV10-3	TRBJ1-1	TGTGCCATCATTATCAACCTTGAAGCTTTCTTT	CAIIINLEAFF
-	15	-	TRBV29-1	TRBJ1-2	TGCAGCGTTTTAGGGCTGTCAGGGGAGATTCGCGGCTACACCTTC	CSVLGLSGEIRGYTF
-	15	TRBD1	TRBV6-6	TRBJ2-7	TGTGCCAGCAGTTACTCGACAGGGGAAACCTACGAGCAGTACTTC	CASSYSTGETYEQYF
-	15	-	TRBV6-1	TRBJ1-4	TGTGCCAGCAGTGACTCAAGGGGAACTAATGAAAAACTGTTTTTT	CASSDSRGTNEKLFF
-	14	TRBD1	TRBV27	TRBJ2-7	TGTGCCAGCAGTTTAGAGGGGGCGCTGAACGAGCAGTACTTC	CASSLEGALNEQYF
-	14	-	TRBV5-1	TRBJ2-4	TGCGCCAGCAGCTTGGCGGGGGACAAAAACATTCAGTACTTC	CASSLAGDKNIQYF
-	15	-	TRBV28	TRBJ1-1	TGTGCCAGCAGTCCCCGGACGATGGGAGCCACTGAAGCTTTCTTT	CASSPRTMGATEAFF
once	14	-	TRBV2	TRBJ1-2	TGTGCCAGCAGTGCTGGGGCCTCACTCTATGGCTACACCTTC	CASSAGASLYGYTF
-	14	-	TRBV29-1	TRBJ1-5	TGCAGCGTTGAATCGGGGGATAGCAATCAGCCCCAGCATTTT	CSVESGDSNQPQHF
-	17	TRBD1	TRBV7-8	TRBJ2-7	TGTGCCAGCAGCGTGGAGCCGGGACAGGGTTTCGGCTACGAGCAGTACTTC	CASSVEPGQGFGYEQYF
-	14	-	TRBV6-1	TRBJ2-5	TGTGCCAGCAGTGAATCTCTCAGTGAAGAGACCCAGTACTTC	CASSESLSEETQYF
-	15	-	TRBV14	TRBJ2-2	TGTGCCAGCAGCTACACCGGCAGCTACACCGGGGAGCTGTTTTTT	CASSYTGSYTGELFF
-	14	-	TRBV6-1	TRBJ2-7	TGTGCCAGCAGAGACTACCCGGAATCCTACGAGCAGTACTTC	CASRDYPESYEQYF
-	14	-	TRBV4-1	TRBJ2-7	TGCGCCAGCAGCCAAGATATAATCTTCTACGAGCAGTACTTC	CASSQDIIFYEQYF
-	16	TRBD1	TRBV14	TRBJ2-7	TGTGCCAGCAGCCAACTTCCGGGACAGGGAGTTTACGAGCAGTACTTC	CASSQLPGQGVYEQYF